The 31 T cell receptor beta chains below all came from one sample that was sequenced in a study of T cell responses to AZD1222 COVID-19 vaccine. The table came from immunoSEQ multiplex PCR; TCRdb's copy has only in-frame clones and leaves some out. This sample carries approximately 150,000 clones, roughly 91% of them seen once, and the ten largest clones take more than 1.3%. Sample: peripheral blood, taken on day 0 of AZD1222 vaccination. These receptors came from an adult in good health.

V is TRBV2 and J is TRBJ1-1; no reliable D call. The CDR3 has 13 amino acids. Germline loops: CDR1 SNHLY, CDR2 FYNNEI. V lost 5 bases to trimming and J lost 3 bases, with 10 bases between them. DNA of the CDR3: TGTGCCAGCAGTCTGGGATCGCACACTGAAGCTTTCTTT. The encoded protein is CASSLGSHTEAFF.

This chain connects TRBV27 to TRBJ2-7; TRBD2 matches at 14 bases. The CDR3 is 20 amino acids. Germline lookup yields CDR1 MNHEY and CDR2 SMNVEV (reference sequence). With 3 bases clipped from V and 3 bases from J, the junction kept 16 bases outside the gene matches. CDR3 coding DNA: TGTGCCAGCAGTTTCCGGTCGAGAAGACAGGGACTAGCGGGAGTCTACGAGCAGTACTTC. Amino acids: CASSFRSRRQGLAGVYEQYF.

This chain uses TRBV15 with TRBJ1-1; D gene ambiguous. CDR3 length equals 13 residues. Trimming took off 4 bases at V and 4 bases at J, with 10 bases between the two ends. CDR1 and CDR2 (germline): LNHNV, YYDKDF (reference sequence). This CDR3 is CATSTARGTEAFF. The CDR3, as DNA: TGTGCCACCAGCACCGCTCGGGGCACTGAAGCTTTCTTT.

V usage is TRBV27 and J usage is TRBJ2-7; D call uncertain. Per germline, CDR1 MNHEY and CDR2 SMNVEV (reference sequence). The CDR3 contains 13 residues. V was trimmed by 0 bases and J by 5 bases, leaving 8 bases between them. CDR3 amino acids: CASSLSGPDEQYF. The CDR3, as DNA: TGTGCCAGCAGTTTATCTGGCCCGGACGAGCAGTACTTC.

The genes are TRBV4-3 and TRBJ2-7; TRBD2 matches at 9 bases. V lost 0 bases to trimming and J lost 6 bases; unmatched junction nucleotides: 6. Germline lookup yields CDR1 LGHNA and CDR2 YSLEER. CDR3 length: 15 amino acids. DNA of the CDR3: TGCGCCAGCAGCCAAGATGCGGGGGGGGTAAGCGAGCAGTACTTC. Translation: CASSQDAGGVSEQYF.

V gene TRBV4-1 combines with J gene TRBJ1-1; a possible D gene is TRBD1 (5 bases). This CDR3 comprises 16 residues. V lost 1 base, J lost 4 bases, and 16 bases lay in between. CDR1 is MGHRA, CDR2 YSYEKL, per germline. The CDR3 loop is CASSQAGGRGPTEAFF. DNA of the CDR3: TGCGCCAGCAGCCAAGCGGGAGGAAGGGGTCCCACTGAAGCTTTCTTT.

The rearrangement uses TRBV18 and TRBJ2-1; 7 nucleotides align to TRBD2. The CDR3 has 15 residues. V shed 4 bases and J 7 bases; nucleotides not matched to a gene: 10. Looked up from germline, CDR1 is KGHSH and CDR2 is LQKENI. The CDR3 nucleotides read TGTGCCAGCTCACAGACTACCGGGGAGGGGAATGAGCAGTTCTTC. Protein: CASSQTTGEGNEQFF.

This chain connects TRBV5-6 to TRBJ2-5, with 7 bases fitting TRBD1. Germline V lookup: CDR1 SGHDT, CDR2 YYEEEE. The V and J ends lost 0 bases and 4 bases, in that order; junction bases with no gene match: 6. The CDR3 loop spans 15 amino acids. The CDR3 loop reads CASSLVTGPGETQYF. CDR3 sequence (DNA): TGTGCCAGCAGCTTGGTGACAGGGCCGGGAGAGACCCAGTACTTC.

The J gene is TRBJ2-7, the V gene TRBV7-9; D could derive from TRBD1 or TRBD2 (5 bases each). V was pared by 4 bases and J by 2 bases, with 15 bases between. The CDR3 covers 15 residues. Germline-derived CDR1 and CDR2 are SEHNR and FQNEAQ (reference sequence). This CDR3 is CASSSPGRPAYEQYF. CDR3 sequence (DNA): TGTGCCAGCAGCTCACCGGGACGACCGGCCTACGAGCAGTACTTC.

The rearrangement uses TRBV24-1 and TRBJ1-5; 8 bases match TRBD1. Trimming took 5 bases from V and 5 from J; bases not matched to a gene: 7. Germline lookup yields CDR1 KGHDR and CDR2 SFDVKD. The CDR3 runs 15 residues. The CDR3 sequence is CATSVEQGEDQPQHF. The CDR3 DNA follows: TGTGCCACCAGTGTAGAACAGGGGGAGGATCAGCCCCAGCATTTT.

This clone was seen once. The V and J genes are TRBV6-6 and TRBJ1-5; 10 nucleotides line up with TRBD1. The ends lost 5 bases at V and 7 bases at J; junction bases unmatched: 8. Germline values: CDR1 MNHNY, CDR2 SVGAGI (reference sequence). This CDR3 region has 15 residues. The CDR3 DNA follows: TGTGCCAGCAGTACTCAGGGACAGGGGACGCAGCCCCAGCATTTT. Its translation: CASSTQGQGTQPQHF.

The genes are TRBV12-3 or TRBV12-4 and TRBJ2-3, with D possibly matching TRBD2 (5 bases). V was shortened by 7 bases and J by 6 bases, with 11 bases between the two germline ends. This CDR3 spans 12 amino acids. CDR3 amino acids: CASTEAADTQYF. CDR3 sequence (DNA): TGTGCCAGCACCGAAGCGGCCGATACGCAGTATTTT.

The chain combines TRBV6-6 with TRBJ1-2; D possibly corresponds to TRBD1 (6 bases). The germline V gene encodes CDR1 MNHNY and CDR2 SVGAGI (reference sequence). Between the trimmed V and J ends, which lost 1 base and 2 bases, there was a span of 11 bases. The CDR3 spans 15 residues. The CDR3, as DNA: TGTGCCAGCAGTTACTTTGGGCAGGGGAACTATGGCTACACCTTC. The encoded protein is CASSYFGQGNYGYTF.

The chain carries TRBV10-1 and TRBJ1-1, with 7 bases that match TRBD1. CDR1 WNHNN and CDR2 SYGVQD come from the germline V gene (reference sequence). Trimming at V came to 6 bases and at J to 0 bases, leaving 13 bases not matched to a gene. The CDR3 consists of 17 residues. CDR3 amino acids: CASSRSPTGSMNTEAFF. Written as DNA, the CDR3 is TGCGCCAGCAGCCGGTCCCCGACAGGGAGCATGAACACTGAAGCTTTCTTT.

The V call is TRBV30, the J call TRBJ2-1; tentative D call: TRBD1 (6 bases). Germline V CDR1 and CDR2: GTSNPN, SVGIG (reference sequence). The CDR3 is 14 amino acids. Trimming removed 3 bases from V and 0 bases from J, with 9 bases in between. The chain's CDR3 is CAWSWGHSYNEQFF. The CDR3 DNA is TGTGCCTGGAGCTGGGGGCACTCCTACAATGAGCAGTTCTTC.

The rearrangement links TRBV19 to TRBJ2-7, with 9 bases lining up with TRBD2. The germline CDR1 and CDR2 sequences are LNHDA and SQIVND (reference sequence). The length of the CDR3 is 16 residues. Trimming at V came to 1 base and at J to 2 bases, leaving 6 bases not matched to a gene. DNA of the CDR3: TGTGCCAGTAGTATAGGGAGGCTAGCGGGGCCCTACGAGCAGTACTTC. Translation gives CASSIGRLAGPYEQYF.

The V gene is TRBV9, the J gene TRBJ2-1, with D unclear. The CDR3 totals 14 residues. The V gene's germline CDR1 is SGDLS and CDR2 YYNGEE. V was cut by 0 bases and J by 5 bases, with 9 bases left in between. CDR3 bases: TGTGCCAGCAGCGTAGACCCAACCAACAATGAGCAGTTCTTC. Translated, it gives CASSVDPTNNEQFF.

CDR3 nucleotide sequence: TGTGCCAGCAGTCCCTTGACAGGGGACACTGAAGCTTTCTTT. It is translated as CASSPLTGDTEAFF. The rearrangement links TRBV27 to TRBJ1-1; TRBD1 agrees at 8 bases. The germline V gene has CDR1 MNHEY and CDR2 SMNVEV (reference sequence). V trimming: 5 bases; J trimming: 3 bases; junction bases outside the gene matches: 5. The CDR3 totals 14 residues.

The chain has TRBV27 and TRBJ1-3; D not certain. V was shortened by 5 bases and J by 4 bases, with 15 bases between the two germline ends. The CDR3 is made up of 15 amino acids. Germline V gene lookup returns CDR1 MNHEY and CDR2 SMNVEV (reference sequence). The CDR3 loop reads CASSLTSETGNTIYF. The CDR3 DNA is TGTGCCAGCAGTCTGACCTCGGAGACCGGAAACACCATATATTTT.

This chain connects TRBV19 to TRBJ2-2, with 7 bases aligning to TRBD2. Germline values: CDR1 LNHDA, CDR2 SQIVND (reference sequence). V was pared by 6 bases and J by 6 bases, with 13 bases of the junction left unmatched. The CDR3 is 16 amino acids. CDR3 nucleotides: TGTGCCAGTAGCCCGTATCGCGCTAGCGGAGCCGGGGAGCTGTTTTTT. Translation: CASSPYRASGAGELFF.

CDR3 bases: TGTGCCAGCAGCCCACTAGCAAATGAGCAGTTCTTC. Translation gives CASSPLANEQFF. V and J are TRBV12-3 or TRBV12-4 and TRBJ2-1; TRBD2 is a possible D gene (6 bases). This CDR3 has 12 amino acids. The V end lost 6 bases, the J end lost 7 bases, and 10 bases lay between the germline ends.

In nucleotides, the CDR3 is TGTGCCAGCAGCTTTGGTGACAGGGTAAATTCACCCCTCCACTTT. The encoded protein is CASSFGDRVNSPLHF. The rearrangement uses TRBV7-9 and TRBJ1-6; TRBD1 aligns across 7 bases. The CDR3 totals 15 residues. The trim removed 3 bases at V and 7 bases at J, leaving 6 bases unmatched. The V gene's germline CDR1 is SEHNR and CDR2 FQNEAQ (reference sequence).

The rearrangement uses TRBV4-3 and TRBJ1-1; the D gene is possibly TRBD1 (6 bases). The CDR3 runs to 14 residues. V dropped 3 bases and J dropped 7 bases, with 15 bases sitting between them. CDR1 is LGHNA and CDR2 is YSLEER in the germline V gene. For the CDR3, the DNA is TGCGCCAGCAGCCAGATTGGGGGGGCGGGTGAAGCTTTCTTT. It translates to CASSQIGGAGEAFF.

The chain combines TRBV19 with TRBJ2-1, with a tentative D call TRBD1 (5 bases). CDR1 and CDR2 (germline): LNHDA, SQIVND (reference sequence). CDR3 length equals 14 residues. Trimming took off 7 bases at V and 3 bases at J, with 13 bases between the two ends. The CDR3: CASTPTGDYNEQFF. CDR3 sequence (DNA): TGTGCCAGTACCCCCACAGGCGACTACAATGAGCAGTTCTTC.

V usage is TRBV10-3 and J usage is TRBJ2-7; TRBD2 agrees at 11 bases. Germline V gene sequence: CDR1 ENHRY, CDR2 SYGVKD. Unmatched junction bases numbered 0, after V lost 2 bases and J lost 9 bases. This CDR3 is built from 12 residues. This chain's CDR3 is CAISEGTSGQYF. The CDR3 region has the DNA TGTGCCATCAGTGAGGGGACTAGCGGGCAGTACTTC.

The chain is built from TRBV2 and TRBJ1-2, with TRBD1 as a possible D gene (6 bases). The germline gives CDR1 SNHLY, CDR2 FYNNEI. The CDR3 is made up of 15 amino acids. Trimming shortened V by 1 base and J by 4 bases, and 13 bases separated the two germline ends. The CDR3 DNA follows: TGTGCCAGCAGTGAAGTGCCGGGACACCCCTATGGCTACACCTTC. Translation gives CASSEVPGHPYGYTF. Full variable domain (remainder filled in from reference TRBV2 and TRBJ1-2): EPEVTQTPSHQVTQMGQEVILRCVPISNHLYFYWYRQILGQKVEFLVSFYNNEISEKSEIFDDQFSVERPDGSNFTLKIRSTKLEDSAMYFCASSEVPGHPYGYTFGSGTRLTVV.

Remarks on this clone: In the same sample, other DNA sequences code for this CDR3. The V gene is TRBV6-5, the J gene TRBJ1-2; D remains unclear. This CDR3 region has 13 residues. V was shortened by 0 bases and J by 4 bases, with 6 bases between the two germline ends. Germline V lookup: CDR1 MNHEY, CDR2 SVGAGI. The CDR3 nucleotides are TGTGCCAGCAGTTACTCGGGAGGCTATGGCTACACCTTC. This encodes CASSYSGGYGYTF.

This chain uses TRBV24-1 with TRBJ2-1; D ambiguous. The CDR3 extends over 15 amino acids. CDR1 is KGHDR and CDR2 is SFDVKD in the germline V gene. Trimming removed 3 bases at V and 8 bases at J, with 16 bases between. The CDR3 DNA follows: TGTGCCACCAGTGATGCCCTCCACCCGGCGGATGAGCAGTTCTTC. This gives the protein CATSDALHPADEQFF.

The genes are TRBV10-3 and TRBJ1-3; no reliable D call. Germline CDR1 ENHRY, CDR2 SYGVKD. The CDR3 contains 14 residues. Trimming cost V 3 bases and J 4 bases, with 10 bases left between them. The DNA for the CDR3 is TGTGCCATCAGTGACAAGGGTTCGGGAAACACCATATATTTT. This encodes CAISDKGSGNTIYF.

The chain carries TRBV30 and TRBJ1-6, with TRBD1 identical over 8 bases. The germline V gene encodes CDR1 GTSNPN and CDR2 SVGIG (reference sequence). The CDR3 consists of 17 residues. The junction had 11 bases not matched to a gene; V was cut back by 4 bases and J by 3 bases. The DNA of the CDR3 is TGTGCCTGGAAAACAGGGGGAGGCATTAGCTATAATTCACCCCTCCACTTT. Amino acids: CAWKTGGGISYNSPLHF.

CDR3 sequence: CASSTSAGRTEAFF. Written as DNA, the CDR3 is TGTGCCAGCAGCACATCGGCCGGGAGGACTGAAGCTTTCTTT. This chain joins TRBV3-1 (or the pseudogene TRBV3-2) and TRBJ1-1; D unresolved. With 5 bases removed from V and 5 bases from J, the gap between germline ends came to 15 bases. The CDR3 consists of 14 residues. CDR1 is LGHDT and CDR2 is YNNKEL in the germline V gene (reference sequence).